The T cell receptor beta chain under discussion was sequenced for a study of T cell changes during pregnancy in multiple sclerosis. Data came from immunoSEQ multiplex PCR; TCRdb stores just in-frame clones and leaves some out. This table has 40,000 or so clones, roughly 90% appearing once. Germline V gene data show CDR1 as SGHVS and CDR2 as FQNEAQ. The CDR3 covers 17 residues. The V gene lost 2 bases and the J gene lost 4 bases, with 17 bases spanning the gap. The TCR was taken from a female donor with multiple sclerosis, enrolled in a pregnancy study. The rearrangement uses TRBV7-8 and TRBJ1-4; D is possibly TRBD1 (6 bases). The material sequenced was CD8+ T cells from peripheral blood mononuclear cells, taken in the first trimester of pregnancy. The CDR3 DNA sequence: TGTGCCAGCAGCTTATCAGCAGGACAGACCTATAATGAAAAACTGTTTTTT. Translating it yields CASSLSAGQTYNEKLFF.